A selection of T cell receptor beta chains follows, all from one sample in a study of cytomegalovirus exposure and HLA in healthy donors. Sequencing was performed with immunoSEQ multiplex PCR; in TCRdb, only in-frame clones are kept and a portion is missing. The sample includes around 140,000 clones. The specimen was PBMCs. The receptors stem from a man aged 18 to 29 in good health and CMV-seronegative. CDR3s include the opening cysteine and the closing phenylalanine or tryptophan. Each record gives: D gene, J gene, V gene, CDR3 protein. A D gene is named only where the DNA matches it firmly.

. | TRBJ1-5 | TRBV6-5 | CASSRAGAYQPQHF
. | TRBJ1-2 | TRBV5-1 | CASTPTGNYGYTF
. | TRBJ2-7 | TRBV6-1 | CASSVGLANVAQYF
TRBD2 | TRBJ2-7 | TRBV2 | CASRTGTSGRASSYEQYF
TRBD1 | TRBJ2-2 | TRBV28 | CASLSYPGGEFTGELFF
TRBD2 | TRBJ2-1 | TRBV4-3 | CASSPTGGQNEQFF
TRBD1 | TRBJ1-2 | TRBV14 | CASSLGQGRNYGYTF
. | TRBJ2-5 | TRBV25-1 | CASRHHDGETQYF
. | TRBJ1-1 | TRBV28 | CASSLPQGDTEAFF
TRBD1 | TRBJ1-2 | TRBV25-1 | CASRRDRGNGGYTF
TRBD1 | TRBJ1-4 | TRBV19 | CASSIGTGSENEKLFF
. | TRBJ1-1 | TRBV9 | CASSVFESYTEAFF
. | TRBJ2-7 | TRBV7-5 | CARSQLARTNHDYSYEQYF
. | TRBJ2-7 | TRBV7-9 | CASSLPRQGTYEQYF
. | TRBJ2-1 | TRBV9 | CASSVATGYNEQFF
. | TRBJ1-6 | TRBV11-1 | CASTIFRGKGDSPLHF
TRBD1 | TRBJ2-7 | TRBV18 | CASQGQQSSYEQYF
. | TRBJ1-3 | TRBV18 | CASSPPAGNSGNTIYF
. | TRBJ1-4 | TRBV9 | CASSVAGREWEKLFF
. | TRBJ2-6 | TRBV5-1 | CASSFYSGANVLTF
. | TRBJ1-2 | TRBV30 | CAWSVVSAGNYGYTF
TRBD1 | TRBJ1-2 | TRBV5-8 | CASSPYRDRARGYTF
. | TRBJ2-1 | TRBV5-1 | CASSLGAAQYNEQFF
. | TRBJ1-2 | TRBV7-9 | CASSMTGTGGRYGYTF
. | TRBJ2-6 | TRBV30 | CAWSAGTLSGANVLTF
TRBD1 | TRBJ1-2 | TRBV6-6 | CASRNQGAGGYTF
. | TRBJ2-7 | TRBV6-6 | CASSYTTAYEQYF
. | TRBJ2-3 | TRBV6-6 | CASSLRTSTDTQYF
TRBD1 | TRBJ2-7 | TRBV27 | CASSSGTGGYEQYF
TRBD2 | TRBJ2-3 | TRBV7-2 | CASSPVLGLAGGRSTQYF
TRBD2 | TRBJ2-7 | TRBV27 | CASSFLGLAGGDEQYF
. | TRBJ2-7 | TRBV5-4 | CASSLRTGSYEQYF
TRBD1 | TRBJ1-1 | TRBV4-3 | CASSQEGGMNTEAFF
. | TRBJ2-7 | TRBV6-1 | CASSPLYEQYF
TRBD1 | TRBJ2-2 | TRBV5-6 | CASSLWDRTYTGELFF
TRBD1 | TRBJ2-7 | TRBV7-2 | CASSLAGQSGEQYF
TRBD1 | TRBJ2-7 | TRBV10-3 | CAISPGQGAYEQYF
. | TRBJ2-2 | TRBV6-5 | CASSSPDKNTGELFF
TRBD1 | TRBJ1-1 | TRBV7-4 | CASSSHTTGILQDVDTEAFF
. | TRBJ2-3 | TRBV7-2 | CASSAQTGSTDTQYF
. | TRBJ1-4 | TRBV7-2 | CASSLTGTTNEKLFF
TRBD1 | TRBJ2-7 | TRBV28 | CASSTPGQGVYEQYF
. | TRBJ2-4 | TRBV5-4 | CASSLTGNIQYF
. | TRBJ1-2 | TRBV30 | CAWRKPGSYGYTF
. | TRBJ2-3 | TRBV28 | CASGSGSTDTQYF
. | TRBJ1-2 | TRBV18 | CASSLGGGYTF
TRBD2 | TRBJ2-2 | TRBV7-3 | CASSTTGLAGPTNTGELFF
TRBD1 | TRBJ2-1 | TRBV29-1 | CSVKAGGRGEQFF
TRBD1 | TRBJ2-1 | TRBV7-9 | CASSLVARDRPPNEQFF
. | TRBJ1-5 | TRBV10-1 | CASRPGRRPQHF
TRBD1 | TRBJ1-1 | TRBV5-1 | CASSLGQGGSEAFF
TRBD2 | TRBJ2-3 | TRBV9 | CASTSGGSPITDTQYF
. | TRBJ2-1 | TRBV4-3 | CASSQETGSYNEQFF
. | TRBJ1-1 | TRBV28 | CASVSPTTGNTEAFF
. | TRBJ2-5 | TRBV10-3 | CAISAGEETQYF